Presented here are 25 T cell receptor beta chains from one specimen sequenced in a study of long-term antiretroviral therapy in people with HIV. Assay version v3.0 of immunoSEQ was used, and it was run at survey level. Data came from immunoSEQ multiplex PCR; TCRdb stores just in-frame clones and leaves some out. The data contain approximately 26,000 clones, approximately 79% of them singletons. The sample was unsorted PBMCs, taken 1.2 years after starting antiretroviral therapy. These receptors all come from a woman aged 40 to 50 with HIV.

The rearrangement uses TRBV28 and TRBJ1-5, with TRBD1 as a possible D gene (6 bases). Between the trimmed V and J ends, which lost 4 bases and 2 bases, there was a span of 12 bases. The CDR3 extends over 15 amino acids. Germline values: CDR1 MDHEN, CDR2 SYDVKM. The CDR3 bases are TGTGCCAGCAGTTCACACAGGGTTGGCAATCAGCCCCAGCATTTT. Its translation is CASSSHRVGNQPQHF.

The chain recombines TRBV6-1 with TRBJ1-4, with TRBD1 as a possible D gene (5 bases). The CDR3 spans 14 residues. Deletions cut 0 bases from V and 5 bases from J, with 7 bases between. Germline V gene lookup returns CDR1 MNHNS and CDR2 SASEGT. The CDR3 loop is CASSEAGGNEKLFF. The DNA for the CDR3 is TGTGCCAGCAGTGAAGCGGGGGGGAATGAAAAACTGTTTTTT.

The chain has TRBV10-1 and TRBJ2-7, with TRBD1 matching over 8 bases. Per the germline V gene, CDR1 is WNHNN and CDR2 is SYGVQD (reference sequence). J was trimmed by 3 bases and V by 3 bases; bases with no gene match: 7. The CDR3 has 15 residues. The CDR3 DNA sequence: TGCGCCAGCAGTGACCCGACAGGGGACGTCTACGAGCAGTACTTC. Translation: CASSDPTGDVYEQYF.

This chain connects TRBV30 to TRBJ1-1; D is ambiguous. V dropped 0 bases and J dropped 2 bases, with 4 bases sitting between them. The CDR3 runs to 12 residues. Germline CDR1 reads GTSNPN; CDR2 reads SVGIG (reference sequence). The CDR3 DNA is TGTGCCTGGAGTGTAGTCAACACTGAAGCTTTCTTT. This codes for CAWSVVNTEAFF.

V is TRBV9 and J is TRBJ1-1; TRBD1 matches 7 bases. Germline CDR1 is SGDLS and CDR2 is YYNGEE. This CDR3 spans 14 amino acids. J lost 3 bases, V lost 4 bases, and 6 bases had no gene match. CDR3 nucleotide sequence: TGTGCCAGCAGCAATCACAGGGGTCACACTGAAGCTTTCTTT. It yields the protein CASSNHRGHTEAFF.

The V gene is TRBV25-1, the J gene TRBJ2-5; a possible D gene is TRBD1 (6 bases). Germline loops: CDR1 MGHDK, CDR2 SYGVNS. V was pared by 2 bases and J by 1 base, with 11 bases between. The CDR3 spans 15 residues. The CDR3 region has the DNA TGTGCCAGCAGTGAAGACAGGCGCCTCCAAGAGACCCAGTACTTC. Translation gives CASSEDRRLQETQYF. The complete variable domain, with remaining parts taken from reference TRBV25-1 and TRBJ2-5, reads EADIYQTPRYLVIGTGKKITLECSQTMGHDKMYWYQQDPGMELHLIHYSYGVNSTEKGDLSSESTVSRIRTEHFPLTLESARPSHTSQYLCASSEDRRLQETQYFGPGTRLLVL.

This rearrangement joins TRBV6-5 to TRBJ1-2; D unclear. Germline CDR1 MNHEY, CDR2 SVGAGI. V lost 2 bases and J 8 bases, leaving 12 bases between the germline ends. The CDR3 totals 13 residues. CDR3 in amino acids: CASSYPGGYGYTF. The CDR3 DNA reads TGTGCCAGCAGTTACCCTGGAGGGTACGGCTACACCTTC.

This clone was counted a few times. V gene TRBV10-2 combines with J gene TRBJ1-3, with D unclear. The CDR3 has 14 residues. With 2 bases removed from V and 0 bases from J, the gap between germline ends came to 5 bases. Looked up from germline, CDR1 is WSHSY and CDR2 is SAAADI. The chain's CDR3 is CASSEISSGNTIYF. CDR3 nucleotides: TGCGCCAGCAGTGAGATATCCTCTGGAAACACCATATATTTT.

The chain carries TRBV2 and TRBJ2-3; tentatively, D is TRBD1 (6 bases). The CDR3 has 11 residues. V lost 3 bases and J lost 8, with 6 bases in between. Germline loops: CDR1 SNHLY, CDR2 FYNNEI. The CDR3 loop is CASSEGATQYF. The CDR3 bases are TGTGCCAGCAGTGAGGGGGCTACGCAGTATTTT.

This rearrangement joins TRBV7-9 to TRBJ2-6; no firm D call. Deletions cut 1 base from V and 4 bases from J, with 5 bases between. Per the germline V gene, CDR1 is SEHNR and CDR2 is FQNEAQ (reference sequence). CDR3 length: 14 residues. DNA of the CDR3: TGTGCCAGCAGCTTAGTCCGGGGGGCCAACGTCCTGACTTTC. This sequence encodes CASSLVRGANVLTF.

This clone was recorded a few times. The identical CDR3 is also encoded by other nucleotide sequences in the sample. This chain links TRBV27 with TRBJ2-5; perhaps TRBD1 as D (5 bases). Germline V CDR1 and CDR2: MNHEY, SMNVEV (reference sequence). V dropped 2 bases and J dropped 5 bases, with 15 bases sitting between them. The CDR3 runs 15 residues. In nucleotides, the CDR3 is TGTGCCAGCAGTTTAGGGCAGGGCGTGAGGGAGACCCAGTACTTC. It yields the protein CASSLGQGVRETQYF.

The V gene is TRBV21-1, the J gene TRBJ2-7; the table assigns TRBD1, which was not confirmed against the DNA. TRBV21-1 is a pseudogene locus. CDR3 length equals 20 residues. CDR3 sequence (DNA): TGTGCCAGCAGCAAAGATCGGACGGACTTGACAGGGGGTGAATCCTACGAGCAGTACTTC. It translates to CASSKDRTDLTGGESYEQYF.

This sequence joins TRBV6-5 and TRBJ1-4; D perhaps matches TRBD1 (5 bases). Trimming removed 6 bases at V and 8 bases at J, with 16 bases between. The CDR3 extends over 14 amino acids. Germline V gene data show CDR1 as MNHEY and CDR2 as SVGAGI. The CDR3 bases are TGTGCCAGCAGGCCGACAGTCTGGGGAGAAAAACTGTTTTTT. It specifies CASRPTVWGEKLFF.

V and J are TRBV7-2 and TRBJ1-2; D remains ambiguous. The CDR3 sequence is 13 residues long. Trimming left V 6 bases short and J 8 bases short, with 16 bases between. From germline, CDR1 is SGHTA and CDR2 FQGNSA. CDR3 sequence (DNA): TGTGCCAGCAGGACTGGGATTTATGGGGGCTACACCTTC. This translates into CASRTGIYGGYTF.

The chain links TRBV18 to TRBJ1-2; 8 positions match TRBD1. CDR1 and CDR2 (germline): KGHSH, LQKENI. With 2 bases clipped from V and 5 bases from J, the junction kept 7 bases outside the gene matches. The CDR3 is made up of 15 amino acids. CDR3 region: CASSPEQGAYYGYTF. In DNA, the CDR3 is TGTGCCAGCTCACCAGAGCAGGGGGCCTATTATGGCTACACCTTC. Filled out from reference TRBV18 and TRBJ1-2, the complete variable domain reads NAGVMQNPRHLVRRRGQEARLRCSPMKGHSHVYWYRQLPEEGLKFMVYLQKENIIDESGMPKERFSAEFPKEGPSILRIQQVVRGDSAAYFCASSPEQGAYYGYTFGSGTRLTVV.

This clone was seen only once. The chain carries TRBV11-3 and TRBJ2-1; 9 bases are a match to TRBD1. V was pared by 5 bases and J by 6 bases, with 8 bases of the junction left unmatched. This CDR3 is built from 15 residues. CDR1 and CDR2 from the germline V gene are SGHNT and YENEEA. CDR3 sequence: CASSRRDRVVNEQFF. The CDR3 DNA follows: TGTGCCAGCAGCCGCCGGGACAGGGTGGTCAATGAGCAGTTCTTC.

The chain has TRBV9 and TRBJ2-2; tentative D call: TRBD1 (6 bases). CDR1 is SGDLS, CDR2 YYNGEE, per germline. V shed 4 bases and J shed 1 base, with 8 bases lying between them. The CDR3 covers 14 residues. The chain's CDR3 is CASSLTGNTGELFF. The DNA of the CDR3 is TGTGCCAGCAGCCTGACAGGGAACACCGGGGAGCTGTTTTTT.

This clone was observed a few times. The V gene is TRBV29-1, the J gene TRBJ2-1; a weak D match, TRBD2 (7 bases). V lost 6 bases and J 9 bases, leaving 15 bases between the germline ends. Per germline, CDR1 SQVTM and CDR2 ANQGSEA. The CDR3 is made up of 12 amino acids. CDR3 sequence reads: CSVRGGTGEQFF. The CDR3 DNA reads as TGCAGCGTGAGGGGGGGGACTGGTGAGCAGTTCTTC.

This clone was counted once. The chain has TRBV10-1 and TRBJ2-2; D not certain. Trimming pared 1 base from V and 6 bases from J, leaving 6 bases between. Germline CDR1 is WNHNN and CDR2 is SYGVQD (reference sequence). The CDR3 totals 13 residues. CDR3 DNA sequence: TGCGCCAGCAGTGAGTGGGTCCCCGGGGAGCTGTTTTTT. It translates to CASSEWVPGELFF.

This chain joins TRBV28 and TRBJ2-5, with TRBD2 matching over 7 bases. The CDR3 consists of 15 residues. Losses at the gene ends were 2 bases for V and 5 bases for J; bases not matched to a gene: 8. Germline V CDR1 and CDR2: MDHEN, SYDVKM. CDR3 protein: CASSLPAAGEETQYF. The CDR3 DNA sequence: TGTGCCAGCAGTTTACCCGCGGCGGGGGAGGAGACCCAGTACTTC.

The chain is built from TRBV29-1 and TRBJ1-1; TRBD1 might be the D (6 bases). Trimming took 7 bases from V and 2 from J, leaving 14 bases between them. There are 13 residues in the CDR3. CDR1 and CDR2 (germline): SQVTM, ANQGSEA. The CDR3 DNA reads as TGCAGCGCCACAGGGCGGTCTAACACTGAAGCTTTCTTT. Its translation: CSATGRSNTEAFF.

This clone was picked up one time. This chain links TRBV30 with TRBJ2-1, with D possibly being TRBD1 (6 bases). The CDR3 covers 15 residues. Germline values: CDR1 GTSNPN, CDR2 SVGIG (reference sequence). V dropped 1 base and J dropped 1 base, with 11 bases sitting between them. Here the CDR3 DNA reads TGTGCCTGGAGTGCCAGAGGACAGTCCTACAATGAGCAGTTCTTC. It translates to CAWSARGQSYNEQFF.

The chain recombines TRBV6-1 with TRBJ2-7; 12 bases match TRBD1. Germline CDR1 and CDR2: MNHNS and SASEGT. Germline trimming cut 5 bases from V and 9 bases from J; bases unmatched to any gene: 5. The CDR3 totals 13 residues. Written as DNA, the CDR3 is TGTGCCAGCAGTAGGGACAGGGGGCCAGTGCAGTACTTC. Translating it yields CASSRDRGPVQYF.

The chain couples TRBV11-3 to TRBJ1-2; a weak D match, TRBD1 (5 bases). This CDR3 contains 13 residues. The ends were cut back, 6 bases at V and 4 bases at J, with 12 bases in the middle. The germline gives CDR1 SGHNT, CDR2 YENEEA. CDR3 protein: CASSLGGSYGYTF. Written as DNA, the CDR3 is TGTGCCAGCAGTTTGGGGGGGTCCTATGGCTACACCTTC.

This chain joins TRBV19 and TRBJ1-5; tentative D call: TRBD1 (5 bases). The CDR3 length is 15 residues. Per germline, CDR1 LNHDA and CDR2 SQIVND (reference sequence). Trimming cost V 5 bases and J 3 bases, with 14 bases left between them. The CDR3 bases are TGTGCCAGTAGTGCGTCAGGCGGGGCCAATCAGCCCCAGCATTTT. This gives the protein CASSASGGANQPQHF.